A single TCR beta chain is shown here with its context. No cognate antigen has been identified for it. No qualities accompany the bases; no much larger clone lies one base away. This record comes from a study of blood T cell repertoires in COVID-19 (TCRdb year 2020). For the wider study: The collaborator samples originated in the United States, Italy and Spain and spanned the acute and convalescent phases of COVID-19. A freely available public database, intended as a resource for researchers studying the immune response to SARS-CoV-2, is where the repertoires were released. The samples were drawn from two sources: the first 160 participants of the ongoing ImmuneRACE study, and approximately 1,300 subjects contributed by 6 global collaborators. The prospective study material was composed of cDNA or gDNA derived from T cells, B-cell-depleted T cells, or PBMCs. HLA class I and class II types, where available, came from metadata supplied by the sample provider rather than from assay-based typing. Deeply sampled blood TCRbeta repertoires from subjects exposed to, actively infected with, or recovered from COVID-19 were included in the dataset. Sample metadata almost always included a de-identified subject ID, COVID-19 status, age in years and sex.

The study at large found these results: The quantity of clinical and demographic metadata differed by source and by participant and was supplied without curation.

In the prospective study, participants were roughly 18 to 95 years old, resided in fewer than 25 geographic areas of the United States, and were enrolled through a virtual design. In the prospective study, participants were assigned to cohorts based on the clinical history participants reported in a screening survey and a study questionnaire. Recovered participants in ImmuneRACE Cohort 3 were defined by two consecutive negative NP/OP PCR tests, clearance by a healthcare professional, or resolution of symptoms. Each participant in the prospective study had whole blood, serum and a nasopharyngeal or oropharyngeal swab collected by mobile phlebotomists. Additional blood draws and questionnaires over an approximately two-month period could optionally be provided by prospective study participants. Before DNA extraction, blood samples from the prospective study were shipped at room temperature or frozen.

The CDR3 covers 14 residues, taking in both the cysteine and the phenylalanine. Of all the DNA, just the CDR3 is kept, 42 bases in frame from base 1. From V the trimming removes 5 bases and from J it removes 0 bases, while the gene matches leave 4 bases of the junction unaccounted for. CDR1 and CDR2 were assigned from the germline V gene as MDHEN and SYDVKM. TCRbeta CDR3 regions were amplified from genomic DNA using the immunoSEQ Assay, a bias-controlled multiplex PCR. In the original analysis: Within the assay, amplification of reference gene primers was used to estimate how many nucleated cells each sample contained. To quantify the absolute abundance of each unique TCRbeta CDR3 rearrangement, sequence reads were collapsed and filtered. For each sample, productive Simpson clonality was calculated as the square root of Simpson's diversity index across productive rearrangements. Imported from immuneACCESS, the table was reduced by TCRdb to in-frame sequences with V and J called. These copies leave out some clones; in studies compared against another copy, an unresolved V gene accounts for under half, and the cause of the remainder is not known. The V and J calls and the clone size are those of that table, but D and trimming were determined from the DNA. This sample lists hundreds of thousands of clones; 90% were detected once. Around 2.6% of the sample is held by the ten biggest clonotypes.

This TCR derives from a man aged 55 to 70 who had recovered from COVID-19. The sequenced sample was PBMCs or T cells enriched from blood (not recorded which). This receptor chain uses TRBV28 and TRBJ2-7, and TRBD1 aligns with 7 junction nucleotides. The nucleotides read TGTGCCAGCAGTCGACAGGGAAACTCCTACGAGCAGTACTTC. Its amino acids are CASSRQGNSYEQYF.